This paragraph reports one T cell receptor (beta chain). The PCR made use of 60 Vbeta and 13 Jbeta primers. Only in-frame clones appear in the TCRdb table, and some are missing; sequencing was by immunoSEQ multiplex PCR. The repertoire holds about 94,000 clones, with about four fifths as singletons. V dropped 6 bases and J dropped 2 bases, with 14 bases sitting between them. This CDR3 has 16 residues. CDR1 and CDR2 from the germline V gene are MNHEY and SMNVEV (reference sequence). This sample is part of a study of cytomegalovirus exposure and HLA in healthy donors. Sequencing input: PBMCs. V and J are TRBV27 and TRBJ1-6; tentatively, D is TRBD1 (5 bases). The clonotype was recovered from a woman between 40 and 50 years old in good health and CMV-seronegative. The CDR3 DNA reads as TGTGCCAGCAGCCTGGAGGGACCAACCTATAATTCACCCCTCCACTTT. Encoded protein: CASSLEGPTYNSPLHF.